This record looks at one T cell receptor (beta chain) sequence and its context. Patients in Seattle were enrolled during active infection, then followed longitudinally. Per the authors' pipeline: Reference gene primer amplification in the assay estimated nucleated cell counts. Here immunoSEQ multiplex PCR was the method, and the copy in TCRdb shows in-frame clones only, minus some. V and J calls and clone size are given by that table; D and trimming were obtained from the DNA. This table holds more than 150,000 clones, approximately 86% found once. This entry is derived from a study of blood T cell repertoires in COVID-19. Study at large: Donors in the United States, Italy and Spain gave samples during acute or convalescent COVID-19. The cDNA or gDNA used as material had been derived from T cells, B-cell-depleted T cells, or PBMCs.

Material for sequencing was peripheral blood. The clonotype was recovered from a man in his sixties with COVID-19, enrolled during active disease.

The CDR3, as DNA: TGTGCCAGCAGCTTTAATAGCGGGGGGGCCTATTACGAGCAGTACTTC. Translated: CASSFNSGGAYYEQYF. The chain is built from TRBV7-2 and TRBJ2-7, with 11 nucleotides matching TRBD2. This CDR3 spans 16 amino acids. Per germline, CDR1 SGHTA and CDR2 FQGNSA. Trimming cost V 3 bases and J 4 bases; bases outside gene matches: 8. Complete variable domain (other parts from reference TRBV7-2 and TRBJ2-7): GAGVSQSPSNKVTEKGKDVELRCDPISGHTALYWYRQSLGQGLEFLIYFQGNSAPDKSGLPSDRFSAERTGGSVSTLTIQRTQQEDSAVYLCASSFNSGGAYYEQYFGPGTRLTVT.